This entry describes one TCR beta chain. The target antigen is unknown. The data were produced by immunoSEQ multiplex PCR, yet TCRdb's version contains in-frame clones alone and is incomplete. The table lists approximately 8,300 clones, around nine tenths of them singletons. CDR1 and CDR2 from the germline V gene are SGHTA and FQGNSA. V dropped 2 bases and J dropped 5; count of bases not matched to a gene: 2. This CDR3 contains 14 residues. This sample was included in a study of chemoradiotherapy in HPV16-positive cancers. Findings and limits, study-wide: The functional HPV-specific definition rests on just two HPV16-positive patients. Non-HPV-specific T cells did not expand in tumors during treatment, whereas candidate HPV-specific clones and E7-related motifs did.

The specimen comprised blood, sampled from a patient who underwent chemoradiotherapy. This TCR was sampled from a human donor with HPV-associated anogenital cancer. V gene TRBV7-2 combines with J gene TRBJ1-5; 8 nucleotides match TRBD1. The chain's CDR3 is CASSLIRGHQPQHF. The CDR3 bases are TGTGCCAGCAGCTTAATCAGGGGGCATCAGCCCCAGCATTTT. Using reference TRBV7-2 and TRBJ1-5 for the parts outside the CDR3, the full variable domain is GAGVSQSPSNKVTEKGKDVELRCDPISGHTALYWYRQSLGQGLEFLIYFQGNSAPDKSGLPSDRFSAERTGGSVSTLTIQRTQQEDSAVYLCASSLIRGHQPQHFGDGTRLSIL.